This is a list of T cell receptor beta chains from one sample in a study of shared clonotypes between healthy human individuals. The method was immunoSEQ multiplex PCR; TCRdb's version includes in-frame clones alone and lacks a portion of them. The table lists about 800,000 clones, approximately 97% of them singletons. Sequenced: naive CD8+ T cells sorted from blood. All receptors derive from a young man in good health. CDR3s include the opening cysteine and the closing phenylalanine or tryptophan. D genes are given only for firm matches. Some rows mark clone size as missing; the rest say once, few, many or name a class of expanded clone.

CDR3nt: TGTGCCAGCAGTGGGGTCGGGACATATAATAGCAATCAGCCCCAGCATTTT
CDR3aa: CASSGVGTYNSNQPQHF
abundance: .
d_gene: .
j_gene: TRBJ1-5
v_gene: TRBV6-1

CDR3nt: TGTGCCAGCAGCCCCTGGGGGACAGGGAACGAGCAGTACTTC
CDR3aa: CASSPWGTGNEQYF
abundance: .
d_gene: TRBD1
j_gene: TRBJ2-7
v_gene: TRBV7-6

CDR3nt: TGTGCCAGCAGTTTATCAGGATTCTACGAGCAGTACTTC
CDR3aa: CASSLSGFYEQYF
abundance: .
d_gene: .
j_gene: TRBJ2-7
v_gene: TRBV27

CDR3nt: TGTGCCAGTAGTACAGGGATTCAAGAGACCCAGTACTTC
CDR3aa: CASSTGIQETQYF
abundance: .
d_gene: .
j_gene: TRBJ2-5
v_gene: TRBV19

CDR3nt: TGTGCCAGCAGTTCACAGGGGGATCAGCCCCAGCATTTT
CDR3aa: CASSSQGDQPQHF
abundance: .
d_gene: TRBD1
j_gene: TRBJ1-5
v_gene: TRBV2

CDR3nt: TGTGCCAGCAGCTTAGGGCAAGAGACCCAGTACTTC
CDR3aa: CASSLGQETQYF
abundance: .
d_gene: .
j_gene: TRBJ2-5
v_gene: TRBV11-2

CDR3nt: TGTGCCAGCAGTTTCCGGGGGACCCTTTCCTACGAGCAGTACTTC
CDR3aa: CASSFRGTLSYEQYF
abundance: .
d_gene: .
j_gene: TRBJ2-7
v_gene: TRBV28

CDR3nt: TGCGCCAGCAGCCAAGTCGGTAGAAATGAGCAGTTCTTC
CDR3aa: CASSQVGRNEQFF
abundance: .
d_gene: .
j_gene: TRBJ2-1
v_gene: TRBV4-1

CDR3nt: TGTGCCAGCAGCCTAGTCGGGGCCGGGGACACCATATATTTT
CDR3aa: CASSLVGAGDTIYF
abundance: .
d_gene: .
j_gene: TRBJ1-3
v_gene: TRBV6-5

CDR3nt: TGTGCCTGGATCGCCGACTCCTACGAGCAGTACTTC
CDR3aa: CAWIADSYEQYF
abundance: .
d_gene: .
j_gene: TRBJ2-7
v_gene: TRBV30

CDR3nt: TGTGCCAGCAGCTTGGGGGTCTATGAGCAGTTCTTC
CDR3aa: CASSLGVYEQFF
abundance: .
d_gene: .
j_gene: TRBJ2-1
v_gene: TRBV7-9

CDR3nt: TGTGCCAGCAGCATACAGGGAAGCGGGTCGGAAGAAAAACTGTTTTTT
CDR3aa: CASSIQGSGSEEKLFF
abundance: .
d_gene: .
j_gene: TRBJ1-4
v_gene: TRBV5-6

CDR3nt: TGTGCCAGTAGTATTGTGGGAGGGCCGCTTGAGCAGTACTTC
CDR3aa: CASSIVGGPLEQYF
abundance: .
d_gene: TRBD2
j_gene: TRBJ2-7
v_gene: TRBV19

CDR3nt: TGTGCCAGCAGCTCTCGGACTAGCGGGACGAGCCAAGAGACCCAGTACTTC
CDR3aa: CASSSRTSGTSQETQYF
abundance: .
d_gene: TRBD2
j_gene: TRBJ2-5
v_gene: TRBV11-2

CDR3nt: TGTGCCAGCAGCTTGCGGCAGGGTGGCCTCTTAGACGAGCAGTACTTC
CDR3aa: CASSLRQGGLLDEQYF
abundance: .
d_gene: .
j_gene: TRBJ2-7
v_gene: TRBV5-5

CDR3nt: TGTGCCAGCAGCTTGGCCACCTCAGGTTCGGATACGCAGTATTTT
CDR3aa: CASSLATSGSDTQYF
abundance: .
d_gene: .
j_gene: TRBJ2-3
v_gene: TRBV5-4

CDR3nt: TGTGCCAGCAGCCGACTAGCGGGTCCCTACGAGCAGTACTTC
CDR3aa: CASSRLAGPYEQYF
abundance: .
d_gene: TRBD2
j_gene: TRBJ2-7
v_gene: TRBV7-9

CDR3nt: TGCGCCAGCAGCTTGGGTGGGCGGGAGTGGACCTACAATGAGCAGTTCTTC
CDR3aa: CASSLGGREWTYNEQFF
abundance: few
d_gene: TRBD2
j_gene: TRBJ2-1
v_gene: TRBV5-1

CDR3nt: TGTGCCAGCAGCTTCCCCACCTACGAGCAGTACTTC
CDR3aa: CASSFPTYEQYF
abundance: .
d_gene: .
j_gene: TRBJ2-7
v_gene: TRBV7-9

CDR3nt: TGTGCCAGCAGCCTAACAGCAACGGTCACCTACGAGCAGTACTTC
CDR3aa: CASSLTATVTYEQYF
abundance: .
d_gene: .
j_gene: TRBJ2-7
v_gene: TRBV5-5

CDR3nt: TGTGCCACCAGCAGAGAACAGCTCGGGCAGCCCCAGCATTTT
CDR3aa: CATSREQLGQPQHF
abundance: .
d_gene: .
j_gene: TRBJ1-5
v_gene: TRBV15

CDR3nt: TGTGCCACCATGGAGCGGGAGCGGATTGAGACCCAGTACTTC
CDR3aa: CATMERERIETQYF
abundance: .
d_gene: TRBD2
j_gene: TRBJ2-5
v_gene: TRBV15

CDR3nt: TGCGCCAGCAGCCAAGATCAGATATCGACCCTCTCTGGAAACACCATATATTTT
CDR3aa: CASSQDQISTLSGNTIYF
abundance: once
d_gene: .
j_gene: TRBJ1-3
v_gene: TRBV4-1

CDR3nt: TGTGCCAGAAGAAATCCAAGATCGAGCTCCTACAATGAGCAGTTCTTC
CDR3aa: CARRNPRSSSYNEQFF
abundance: .
d_gene: .
j_gene: TRBJ2-1
v_gene: TRBV7-5

CDR3nt: TGCAGCGTTGTAACGACTAGCGGCTACGAGCAGTACTTC
CDR3aa: CSVVTTSGYEQYF
abundance: .
d_gene: TRBD2
j_gene: TRBJ2-7
v_gene: TRBV29-1